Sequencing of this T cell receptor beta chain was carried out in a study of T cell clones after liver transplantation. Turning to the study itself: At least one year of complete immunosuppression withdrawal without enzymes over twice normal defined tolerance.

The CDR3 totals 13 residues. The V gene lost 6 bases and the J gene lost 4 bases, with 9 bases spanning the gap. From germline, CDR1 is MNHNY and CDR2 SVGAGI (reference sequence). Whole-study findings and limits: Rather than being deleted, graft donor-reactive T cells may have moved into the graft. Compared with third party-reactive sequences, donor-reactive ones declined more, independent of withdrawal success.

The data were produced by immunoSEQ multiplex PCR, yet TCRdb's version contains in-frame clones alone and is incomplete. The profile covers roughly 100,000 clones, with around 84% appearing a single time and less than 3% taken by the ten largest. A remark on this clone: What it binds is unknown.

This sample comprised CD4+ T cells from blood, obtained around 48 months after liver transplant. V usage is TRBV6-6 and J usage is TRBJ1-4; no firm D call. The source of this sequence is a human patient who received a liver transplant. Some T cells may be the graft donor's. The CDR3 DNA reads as TGTGCCAGCAGCCGGGTCTTTAATGAAAAACTGTTTTTT. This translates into CASSRVFNEKLFF.